This paragraph reports one T cell receptor (beta chain). What it recognizes is unknown. The sample belongs to a study of vaccination and CD4 T cells after COVID-19. Study-level information: Mild disease affected under 10 convalescent patients and severe disease one, all SARS-CoV-2 positive by nasal swab PCR.

Trimming at V came to 6 bases and at J to 4 bases, leaving 6 bases not matched to a gene. This CDR3 comprises 15 residues. Germline V gene sequence: CDR1 SGHAT, CDR2 FQNNGV. Sequencing of the DNA from cultured CD4+ T cells was carried out with the Oncomine TCR Beta short-read assay. Using its own MiXCR run on the PCR reads, TCRdb lists one record per CDR3 protein. The sample shows approximately 10,000 distinct CDR3 sequences, less than 80% of them seen only once. The treatment: approximately 9-day PBMC culture with coronavirus spike peptide pools or control peptides (ViraFEST assay). This sequence was found in a human donor who had recovered from COVID-19. This sequence joins TRBV11-2 and TRBJ2-1, with 10 bases lining up with TRBD2. Sequencing was carried out using CD4+ T cells from blood, cultured in vitro. The CDR3 region is CASSFGLAVYNEQFF. The CDR3 region has the DNA TGTGCCAGCAGTTTTGGACTAGCGGTATACAATGAGCAGTTCTTC. Complete variable domain (other parts from reference TRBV11-2 and TRBJ2-1): EAGVAQSPRYKIIEKRQSVAFWCNPISGHATLYWYQQILGQGPKLLIQFQNNGVVDDSQLPKDRFSAERLKGVDSTLKIQPAKLEDSAVYLCASSFGLAVYNEQFFGPGTRLTVL.